This TCR beta chain was captured in a study of CD8 T cells in ankylosing spondylitis. Study results and caveats: There was a TCR beta motif, made of several highly homologous variants, that appeared characteristic of ankylosing spondylitis blood.

This clonotype was counted a few times. The target antigen is unknown. Germline is not matched at one junction end, which may reflect a read error. TCRdb re-called the 5' RACE reads through MiXCR, storing one row per CDR3 protein. The sample lists hundreds of thousands of distinct CDR3 sequences, about 26% occurring once. Germline V gene lookup returns CDR1 SGHRS and CDR2 YFSETQ. The CDR3 consists of 12 residues. Material: blood, either unsorted or a sorted T cell fraction (not recorded which). This clonotype was obtained from a male donor with ankylosing spondylitis or in good health (not recorded which). This chain uses TRBV5-1 with TRBJ2-7; 8 bases align to TRBD1. CDR3 sequence: CASSGGQGERYF. Written as DNA, the CDR3 is TGCGCCAGCAGCGGCGGACAGGGCGAGCGGTACTTC. Combining the CDR3 with reference TRBV5-1 and TRBJ2-7 gives the whole variable domain KAGVTQTPRYLIKTRGQQVTLSCSPISGHRSVSWYQQTPGQGLQFLFEYFSETQRNKGNFPGRFSGRQFSNSRSEMNVSTLELGDSALYLCASSGGQGERYFGPGTRLTVT.